The next 30 T cell receptor beta chains were all read from a single sample in a study of T cell responses to AZD1222 COVID-19 vaccine. Repertoires were generated with immunoSEQ multiplex PCR, while TCRdb's copy carries only in-frame clones and drops some. This sample contains over 120,000 clones. The sequenced material came from peripheral blood. The receptor set was obtained from an adult in good health.

The chain links TRBV19 to TRBJ1-1; D unclear. CDR1 is LNHDA, CDR2 SQIVND, per germline (reference sequence). This CDR3 contains 14 residues. V lost 8 bases, J lost 3 bases, and 16 bases lay in between. CDR3 protein: CASGSGPRHTEAFF. As DNA, the CDR3 is TGTGCCAGTGGATCCGGGCCGAGGCACACTGAAGCTTTCTTT. The complete variable domain, with remaining parts taken from reference TRBV19 and TRBJ1-1, reads DGGITQSPKYLFRKEGQNVTLSCEQNLNHDAMYWYRQDPGQGLRLIYYSQIVNDFQKGDIAEGYSVSREKKESFPLTVTSAQKNPTAFYLCASGSGPRHTEAFFGQGTRLTVV.

This chain joins TRBV18 and TRBJ2-1; perhaps TRBD1 as D (5 bases). CDR3 length: 16 residues. Per the germline V gene, CDR1 is KGHSH and CDR2 is LQKENI. V lost 4 bases and J 0 bases, leaving 13 bases between the germline ends. CDR3 sequence reads: CASSLLRQYSYNEQFF. The CDR3 DNA is TGTGCCAGCTCACTACTCAGACAGTACTCCTACAATGAGCAGTTCTTC. Combining the CDR3 with reference TRBV18 and TRBJ2-1 gives the whole variable domain NAGVMQNPRHLVRRRGQEARLRCSPMKGHSHVYWYRQLPEEGLKFMVYLQKENIIDESGMPKERFSAEFPKEGPSILRIQQVVRGDSAAYFCASSLLRQYSYNEQFFGPGTRLTVL.

The chain uses TRBV10-1 and TRBJ2-2, with 8 positions matching TRBD1. The CDR3 runs 15 residues. In germline, CDR1 is WNHNN, CDR2 SYGVQD (reference sequence). J was trimmed by 0 bases and V by 4 bases; bases with no gene match: 1. The CDR3 DNA follows: TGCGCCAGCAGTGGGGGACAGGCGAACACCGGGGAGCTGTTTTTT. This sequence encodes CASSGGQANTGELFF.

This sequence joins TRBV4-3 and TRBJ2-2; D ambiguous. This CDR3 is 14 amino acids long. The germline V and J ends were trimmed by 0 bases and 0 bases, with 2 bases remaining between them. Germline values: CDR1 LGHNA, CDR2 YSLEER. The CDR3 DNA reads TGCGCCAGCAGCCAAGATTCGAACACCGGGGAGCTGTTTTTT. Translated, it gives CASSQDSNTGELFF.

The chain employs TRBV6-2 or TRBV6-3 and TRBJ1-5, with 8 bases fitting TRBD1. V lost 2 bases and J lost 2; bases outside the gene matches: 2. The CDR3 extends over 15 amino acids. CDR1 and CDR2 (germline): MNHEY, SVGEGT. For the CDR3, the DNA is TGTGCCAGCAGTTACCCGACAGGGGGCAATCAGCCCCAGCATTTT. It encodes CASSYPTGGNQPQHF.

The chain links TRBV6-5 to TRBJ1-1; 8 nucleotides align to TRBD1. Germline V gene data show CDR1 as MNHEY and CDR2 as SVGAGI. There are 13 residues in the CDR3. V lost 11 bases, J lost 1 base, and 6 bases stayed unmatched. CDR3 region: CAGRGQGNTEAFF. CDR3 coding DNA: TGTGCCGGCCGCGGACAGGGGAACACTGAAGCTTTCTTT.

The V gene is TRBV27, the J gene TRBJ2-7, with TRBD2 matching over 16 bases. Germline CDR1 is MNHEY and CDR2 is SMNVEV (reference sequence). V shed 6 bases and J 2 bases; nucleotides not matched to a gene: 7. The CDR3 runs to 17 residues. This CDR3 reads CASSAGTSGGAAYEQYF. Here the CDR3 DNA reads TGTGCCAGCAGCGCTGGGACTAGCGGGGGGGCCGCCTACGAGCAGTACTTC.

V is TRBV18 and J is TRBJ1-1, with D tentatively TRBD1 (6 bases). V dropped 2 bases and J dropped 5 bases, with 12 bases sitting between them. CDR1 and CDR2 from the germline V gene are KGHSH and LQKENI. The CDR3 is 14 residues long. In DNA form, the CDR3 reads TGTGCCAGCTCACCAGGGGGCGGGGGAACTGAAGCTTTCTTT. Its protein product is CASSPGGGGTEAFF. Drawing the rest from reference TRBV18 and TRBJ1-1, the complete variable domain is NAGVMQNPRHLVRRRGQEARLRCSPMKGHSHVYWYRQLPEEGLKFMVYLQKENIIDESGMPKERFSAEFPKEGPSILRIQQVVRGDSAAYFCASSPGGGGTEAFFGQGTRLTVV.

The chain uses TRBV18 and TRBJ2-1, with D possibly TRBD1 on 6 matching bases. With 0 bases removed from V and 3 bases from J, the gap between germline ends came to 12 bases. CDR1 KGHSH and CDR2 LQKENI come from the germline V gene. The CDR3 has 16 amino acids. The CDR3 loop is CASSPPQGGSYNEQFF. The CDR3 nucleotides are TGTGCCAGCTCACCACCGCAAGGGGGTAGCTACAATGAGCAGTTCTTC.

The chain joins TRBV5-5 to TRBJ2-2; perhaps D is TRBD1 or TRBD2 (5 bases each). CDR1 SGHKS and CDR2 YYEKEE come from the germline V gene (reference sequence). Between the trimmed V and J ends, which lost 3 bases and 0 bases, there was a span of 12 bases. This CDR3 comprises 16 residues. DNA of the CDR3: TGTGCCAGCAGCTGGCGCAGGGACGCGAACACCGGGGAGCTGTTTTTT. Its protein product is CASSWRRDANTGELFF.

This chain joins TRBV19 and TRBJ2-2; D unresolved. V was shortened by 3 bases and J by 1 base, with 9 bases between the two germline ends. Per the germline V gene, CDR1 is LNHDA and CDR2 is SQIVND (reference sequence). The CDR3 sequence is 15 residues long. The CDR3 protein is CASSILSLNTGELFF. CDR3 DNA: TGTGCCAGTAGTATCCTCAGCCTGAACACCGGGGAGCTGTTTTTT. Together with reference TRBV19 and TRBJ2-2, the CDR3 gives the full variable domain: DGGITQSPKYLFRKEGQNVTLSCEQNLNHDAMYWYRQDPGQGLRLIYYSQIVNDFQKGDIAEGYSVSREKKESFPLTVTSAQKNPTAFYLCASSILSLNTGELFFGEGSRLTVL.

This rearrangement joins TRBV12-2 to TRBJ1-4. TRBV12-2 is a pseudogene segment. CDR3 length equals 12 residues. CDR3 sequence (DNA): TGTGCAAGTCGCAAAAAGAATGAAAAACTGTTTTTT. Its translation: CASRKKNEKLFF.

This rearrangement joins TRBV3-1 (or the pseudogene TRBV3-2) to TRBJ2-3; 11 nucleotides match TRBD2. CDR1 LGHDT and CDR2 YNNKEL come from the germline V gene (reference sequence). The CDR3 runs to 17 residues. The V segment lost 0 bases and the J segment 4 bases; nucleotides outside the gene matches: 6. CDR3 sequence reads: CASSQEISGGAADTQYF. For the CDR3, the DNA is TGTGCCAGCAGCCAAGAGATTAGCGGGGGGGCAGCAGATACGCAGTATTTT.

CDR3 in DNA: TGTGCCAGCAGCCGCGAAGACGGTATACCAAGGGAGCTGTTTTTT. Translation: CASSREDGIPRELFF. This chain uses TRBV5-5 with TRBJ2-2; no reliable D call. V dropped 4 bases and J dropped 9 bases, with 19 bases sitting between them. The CDR3 consists of 15 residues. The germline V gene has CDR1 SGHKS and CDR2 YYEKEE (reference sequence).

The CDR3 bases are TGCGCCAGCAGCCAAGATTATAGGACAGGGACCTACAATGAGCAGTTCTTC. Its translation: CASSQDYRTGTYNEQFF. J is TRBJ2-1 and V is TRBV4-3; 8 nucleotides line up with TRBD1. J gave up 2 bases and V 0 bases, and 6 bases lay outside the gene matches. The CDR3 sequence is 17 residues long. CDR1 is LGHNA and CDR2 is YSLEER in the germline V gene.

This chain uses TRBV7-9 with TRBJ1-6, with 10 nucleotides matching TRBD1. Germline V gene data show CDR1 as SEHNR and CDR2 as FQNEAQ (reference sequence). The CDR3 is 18 residues long. Trimming cost V 5 bases and J 3 bases; bases outside gene matches: 10. The CDR3 loop reads CASSPAAWTGGYNSPLHF. As DNA, the CDR3 is TGTGCCAGCAGCCCAGCGGCTTGGACAGGGGGCTATAATTCACCCCTCCACTTT.

The chain is built from TRBV3-1 (or the pseudogene TRBV3-2) and TRBJ1-1; possibly TRBD1 for D (6 bases). CDR3 size: 12 residues. The V and J ends lost 3 bases and 10 bases respectively, with 12 bases between them. Germline V gene data show CDR1 as LGHDT and CDR2 as YNNKEL (reference sequence). This CDR3 is CASSHRGPRAFF. CDR3 in DNA: TGTGCCAGCAGCCACCGGGGGCCGAGAGCTTTCTTT.

V gene TRBV7-2 combines with J gene TRBJ2-3; no firm D call. Germline V gene lookup returns CDR1 SGHTA and CDR2 FQGNSA. The V and J ends lost 3 bases and 2 bases respectively, with 6 bases between them. The CDR3 consists of 13 residues. Written as DNA, the CDR3 is TGTGCCAGCAGCTTGGGTTACACAGATACGCAGTATTTT. Protein product: CASSLGYTDTQYF.

This sequence joins TRBV21-1 and TRBJ1-3. TRBV21-1 is shown as a pseudogene. The CDR3 length is 17 residues. The CDR3 region is CASSKTGHLASGNTIYF. The DNA for the CDR3 is TGTGCCAGCAGTAAAACGGGCCATTTGGCCTCTGGAAACACCATATATTTT.

The CDR3 DNA follows: TGTGCCAGCTCACCTTCGGACAGCCGTGAAGCTTTCTTT. Encoded protein: CASSPSDSREAFF. The chain combines TRBV18 with TRBJ1-1; D may be TRBD1 (6 bases). The length of the CDR3 is 13 residues. Germline V gives CDR1 KGHSH, CDR2 LQKENI. The germline V and J ends were trimmed by 3 bases and 7 bases, with 12 bases remaining between them.

This chain uses TRBV10-3 with TRBJ1-3; D remains ambiguous. The V end was cut by 6 bases, the J end by 14 bases, with 20 bases between. The CDR3 is 13 residues long. The germline gives CDR1 ENHRY, CDR2 SYGVKD. The CDR3 nucleotides read TGTGCCATCAGGGAAGGAGGCCGGGAAGGCGTATATTTT. Translating gives CAIREGGREGVYF.

V gene TRBV7-6 combines with J gene TRBJ2-3; TRBD2 matches 14 bases. This CDR3 has 19 amino acids. With 2 bases clipped from V and 6 bases from J, the junction kept 13 bases outside the gene matches. Germline lookup yields CDR1 SGHVS and CDR2 FNYEAQ. The CDR3 DNA reads as TGTGCCAGCAGCTTACGCCGGACTAGCGGGGGGCTGGATCAGGATACGCAGTATTTT. Translated, it gives CASSLRRTSGGLDQDTQYF. The entire variable domain, with the rest obtained from reference TRBV7-6 and TRBJ2-3, is as follows: GAGVSQSPRYKVTKRGQDVALRCDPISGHVSLYWYRQALGQGPEFLTYFNYEAQQDKSGLPNDRFSAERPEGSISTLTIQRTEQRDSAMYRCASSLRRTSGGLDQDTQYFGPGTRLTVL.

J is TRBJ2-7 and V is TRBV15; 7 positions agree with TRBD1. Germline CDR1 reads LNHNV; CDR2 reads YYDKDF (reference sequence). With V trimmed by 0 bases and J by 2 bases, 7 bases remained unmatched. This CDR3 has 16 residues. CDR3 in amino acids: CATSRDFWQGAYEQYF. The DNA of the CDR3 is TGTGCCACCAGCAGAGATTTCTGGCAGGGGGCCTACGAGCAGTACTTC.

The V and J genes are TRBV29-1 and TRBJ1-2; D is uncertain. The CDR3 covers 13 residues. The V and J ends lost 1 base and 4 bases respectively, with 10 bases between them. CDR1 and CDR2 (germline): SQVTM, ANQGSEA. The CDR3 DNA sequence: TGCAGCGTTGAAGGACCGACCCGCTATGGCTACACCTTC. Amino acid sequence: CSVEGPTRYGYTF.

The genes are TRBV3-1 (or the pseudogene TRBV3-2) and TRBJ1-2, with D possibly TRBD1 on 6 matching bases. V lost 4 bases to trimming and J lost 6 bases, with 12 bases between them. Per the germline V gene, CDR1 is LGHDT and CDR2 is YNNKEL (reference sequence). CDR3 length equals 13 residues. CDR3 sequence (DNA): TGTGCCAGCAGCCCCCAAGGACAGAATGGCTACACCTTC. It yields the protein CASSPQGQNGYTF.

The V and J genes are TRBV29-1 and TRBJ2-7; the D gene is possibly TRBD2 (5 bases). This CDR3 has 14 residues. The germline V and J ends were trimmed by 0 bases and 1 base, with 10 bases remaining between them. Germline CDR1 reads SQVTM; CDR2 reads ANQGSEA. The CDR3, as DNA: TGCAGCGTTGAAGAGGCAGGAGGATCCTACGAGCAGTACTTC. Its protein product is CSVEEAGGSYEQYF.

The rearrangement links TRBV5-5 to TRBJ1-4; D gene unclear. Germline lookup yields CDR1 SGHKS and CDR2 YYEKEE (reference sequence). V was shortened by 0 bases and J by 7 bases, with 13 bases between the two germline ends. The CDR3 spans 15 residues. CDR3 bases: TGTGCCAGCAGCTTGGAACTTCCCCGGACTGAAAAACTGTTTTTT. Protein sequence: CASSLELPRTEKLFF.

The chain employs TRBV28 and TRBJ2-7, with no clear D. The CDR3 contains 13 residues. The ends were cut back, 6 bases at V and 2 bases at J, with 11 bases in the middle. Per the germline V gene, CDR1 is MDHEN and CDR2 is SYDVKM. The CDR3 reads CASSISPAYEQYF. In DNA, the CDR3 is TGTGCCAGCAGCATCTCCCCCGCCTACGAGCAGTACTTC.

The V and J genes are TRBV12-3 or TRBV12-4 and TRBJ2-1, with D perhaps TRBD1 (5 bases). V lost 3 bases and J lost 8, with 11 bases in between. This CDR3 has 13 amino acids. In DNA form, the CDR3 reads TGTGCCAGCAGTTTTCATTCGACAGATGAGCAGTTCTTC. Translation gives CASSFHSTDEQFF.

The chain couples TRBV5-4 to TRBJ2-1; possible D gene TRBD1, 6 bases. The V gene lost 6 bases and the J gene lost 1 base, with 20 bases spanning the gap. Germline V gene lookup returns CDR1 SGHNT and CDR2 YYREEE (reference sequence). This CDR3 region has 17 residues. The CDR3 DNA sequence: TGTGCCAGCACCTCCCTAGGAATCAGGGGTTCCTACAATGAGCAGTTCTTC. Translated: CASTSLGIRGSYNEQFF.